One sample yielded the 13 T cell receptor beta chains listed below, sequenced in a study of T cells after yellow fever vaccination. Each CDR3 protein is one row after TCRdb ran MiXCR on the 5' RACE reads. The data hold about 580,000 distinct CDR3 sequences, with about 17% observed a single time. The sample here was PBMCs, taken 4 to 6 days after the first yellow fever vaccination. All receptors come from a man younger than 35 who received the YFV17D yellow fever vaccine.

This clonotype has more than one count but fewer than ten. The chain carries TRBV7-2 and TRBJ1-4; D gene uncertain. The CDR3 sequence is 15 residues long. Germline values: CDR1 SGHTA, CDR2 FQGNSA. Trimming shortened V by 5 bases and J by 7 bases, and 17 bases separated the two germline ends. DNA of the CDR3: TGTGCCAGCAGCCTAGGACTCGTGGCAAGTGAAAAACTGTTTTTT. Protein product: CASSLGLVASEKLFF.

The V gene is TRBV6-1, the J gene TRBJ1-5; TRBD1 matches at 7 bases. Germline trimming cut 6 bases from V and 1 base from J; bases unmatched to any gene: 6. Germline loops: CDR1 MNHNS, CDR2 SASEGT. This CDR3 region has 15 residues. CDR3: CASRITGVSNQPQHF. The DNA for the CDR3 is TGTGCCAGCAGGATCACAGGGGTGAGCAATCAGCCCCAGCATTTT.

This clonotype has just a few counts. The V and J genes are TRBV7-9 and TRBJ2-1; D is unclear. Deletions cut 4 bases from V and 4 bases from J, with 8 bases between. The germline V gene has CDR1 SEHNR and CDR2 FQNEAQ (reference sequence). The CDR3 covers 13 residues. This CDR3 reads CASSWTLYNEQFF. The CDR3 nucleotides read TGTGCCAGCAGCTGGACCTTATACAATGAGCAGTTCTTC. Looking up the rest from reference TRBV7-9 and TRBJ2-1 gives the full variable domain: DTGVSQNPRHKITKRGQNVTFRCDPISEHNRLYWYRQTLGQGPEFLTYFQNEAQLEKSRLLSDRFSAERPKGSFSTLEIQRTEQGDSAMYLCASSWTLYNEQFFGPGTRLTVL.

This clonotype was seen a few times. CDR3 sequence (DNA): TGTGCCAGCAGTCTCCCGGGCGTCGCGAACACCGGGGAGCTGTTTTTT. It translates to CASSLPGVANTGELFF. The rearrangement links TRBV5-4 to TRBJ2-2; D is unresolved. The length of the CDR3 is 16 residues. Looked up from germline, CDR1 is SGHNT and CDR2 is YYREEE (reference sequence). V lost 5 bases and J 0 bases, leaving 14 bases between the germline ends.

Many counts were recorded for this clonotype. V usage is TRBV7-2 and J usage is TRBJ2-5, with D perhaps being TRBD1 or TRBD2 (6 bases each). Between the trimmed V and J ends, which lost 3 bases and 2 bases, there was a span of 16 bases. The CDR3 has 16 residues. Germline values: CDR1 SGHTA, CDR2 FQGNSA. The CDR3 protein is CASSFNGGRKQETQYF. In nucleotides, the CDR3 is TGTGCCAGCAGCTTTAATGGGGGGCGGAAACAAGAGACCCAGTACTTC.

The CDR3 protein is CATSREKGLSGQPQHF. CDR3 nucleotides: TGTGCCACCAGCAGAGAGAAAGGCTTGTCAGGTCAGCCCCAGCATTTT. The chain carries TRBV15 and TRBJ1-5; unclear D gene. The V gene lost 0 bases and the J gene lost 6 bases, with 15 bases spanning the gap. There are 16 residues in the CDR3. CDR1 and CDR2 from the germline V gene are LNHNV and YYDKDF (reference sequence). Filled out from reference TRBV15 and TRBJ1-5, the complete variable domain reads DAMVIQNPRYQVTQFGKPVTLSCSQTLNHNVMYWYQQKSSQAPKLLFHYYDKDFNNEADTPDNFQSRRPNTSFCFLDIRSPGLGDTAMYLCATSREKGLSGQPQHFGDGTRLSIL.

This clonotype was counted between two and nine times. This rearrangement joins TRBV12-3 or TRBV12-4 to TRBJ2-7, with unresolved D. The V end was cut by 1 base, the J end by 3 bases, with 13 bases between. The CDR3 totals 15 residues. This chain's CDR3 is CASSLGPPQVYEQYF. The CDR3 DNA reads TGTGCCAGCAGTTTAGGGCCCCCCCAGGTCTACGAGCAGTACTTC.

The CDR3 DNA is TGTGCCAGCGGAACGACACAAGAGACCCAGTACTTC. This translates into CASGTTQETQYF. The chain combines TRBV6-6 with TRBJ2-5; D is ambiguous. The V end was cut by 8 bases, the J end by 2 bases, with 9 bases between. There are 12 residues in the CDR3. Germline V gene lookup returns CDR1 MNHNY and CDR2 SVGAGI (reference sequence).

This clonotype was observed a single time. This chain uses TRBV20-1 with TRBJ1-1; weak D call: TRBD1 (6 bases). The CDR3 runs to 14 residues. CDR1 is DFQATT, CDR2 SNEGSKA, per germline (reference sequence). V lost 5 bases, J lost 4 bases, and 17 bases lay in between. The CDR3 bases are TGCAGTGCTCGAGGGTCGGGGGCTGGCACTGAAGCTTTCTTT. Protein: CSARGSGAGTEAFF.

The sample holds a few counts of this clonotype. V usage is TRBV3-1 and J usage is TRBJ1-5; no firm D call. CDR1 LGHDT and CDR2 YNNKEL come from the germline V gene (reference sequence). The length of the CDR3 is 13 residues. Trimming shortened V by 2 bases and J by 6 bases, and 8 bases separated the two germline ends. In DNA, the CDR3 is TGTGCCAGCAGCCAATACCAACTTCAGCCCCAGCATTTT. It codes for CASSQYQLQPQHF.

This clonotype was observed many times. J is TRBJ1-4 and V is TRBV6-5; D is perhaps TRBD1 (6 bases). The V end lost 2 bases, the J end lost 7 bases, and 17 bases lay between the germline ends. Germline loops: CDR1 MNHEY, CDR2 SVGAGI. This CDR3 spans 16 amino acids. In nucleotides, the CDR3 is TGTGCCAGCAGTTACCAGGTCAGGACAGATCCTGAAAAACTGTTTTTT. Translating it yields CASSYQVRTDPEKLFF.

The chain employs TRBV20-1 and TRBJ2-5, with D possibly TRBD2 on 5 matching bases. Looked up from germline, CDR1 is DFQATT and CDR2 is SNEGSKA (reference sequence). Trimming stripped 3 bases from V and 1 base from J, with 15 bases between. The CDR3 has 15 amino acids. The CDR3 loop reads CSARDGLSPQETQYF. In DNA, the CDR3 is TGCAGTGCTAGGGACGGACTTAGCCCCCAAGAGACCCAGTACTTC.

The CDR3 region is CASRTSGNEQFF. For the CDR3, the DNA is TGTGCCAGCAGGACTAGCGGGAATGAGCAGTTCTTC. V gene TRBV4-2 combines with J gene TRBJ2-1; 10 bases line up with TRBD2. Trimming removed 6 bases from V and 7 bases from J; junction bases left unmatched: 0. CDR3 length: 12 residues. Per germline, CDR1 LGHNA and CDR2 YNFKEQ.